This paragraph covers one T cell receptor beta chain sequence. Its target is unknown. Other DNA sequences in the sample encode the same CDR3. V lost 2 bases and J lost 4; bases outside the gene matches: 9. The CDR3 runs 16 residues. The germline gives CDR1 SGDLS, CDR2 YYNGEE. The sample comes from a study of cytomegalovirus exposure and HLA in healthy donors. The overall study: When just under 400 donors were genotyped, around 77% of them were found to fall in the Caucasian-associated ancestry cluster. Study-wide results and caveats: A missense DCLRE1C variant was associated with V- and J-gene trimming of TCR beta chains in a later analysis, and an independent cohort replicated the association.

This PCR relied on a set of 60 Vbeta primers and 13 Jbeta primers. This table comes from immunoSEQ multiplex PCR, and its TCRdb copy is limited to in-frame clones, with some not included. The repertoire holds 150,000 to 200,000 clones, with roughly 83% as singletons. This rearrangement joins TRBV9 to TRBJ2-5, with 9 bases lining up with TRBD2. Input material: PBMCs. The clonotype originates from a woman in her fifties or sixties in good health and CMV-seronegative. CDR3 DNA sequence: TGTGCCAGCAGCGTGGGGGGGCTAGCGGGGCCAGAGACCCAGTACTTC. Its translation: CASSVGGLAGPETQYF.